The 15 T cell receptor beta chains below come from one sample, sequenced in a study of technical replicates of blood from a few donors. The method was immunoSEQ multiplex PCR; TCRdb's version includes in-frame clones alone and lacks a portion of them. The sample yields about 75,000 clones, approximately 97% seen once. The specimen sequenced was T cells isolated from PBMCs. The receptors derive from a human donor in good health.

Here the CDR3 reads CASSLERRSGRDTGELFF. The DNA for the CDR3 is TGCGCCAGCAGCTTGGAGCGTAGGTCGGGGAGGGACACCGGGGAGCTGTTTTTT. V gene TRBV5-1 combines with J gene TRBJ2-2; 7 nucleotides agree with TRBD2. With 0 bases clipped from V and 3 bases from J, the junction kept 11 bases outside the gene matches. Germline lookup yields CDR1 SGHRS and CDR2 YFSETQ. The CDR3 runs 18 residues.

The V gene is TRBV19, the J gene TRBJ2-7; 9 bases are a match to TRBD1. The CDR3 runs to 15 residues. Trimming removed 5 bases from V and 2 bases from J; junction bases left unmatched: 7. The germline gives CDR1 LNHDA, CDR2 SQIVND (reference sequence). The chain's CDR3 is CASSQSGTGTYEQYF. The DNA for the CDR3 is TGTGCCAGTAGTCAATCCGGGACAGGGACCTACGAGCAGTACTTC.

J is TRBJ2-3 and V is TRBV5-1; 8 positions agree with TRBD2. V was pared by 2 bases and J by 1 base, with 3 bases of the junction left unmatched. The germline gives CDR1 SGHRS, CDR2 YFSETQ. The CDR3 consists of 15 residues. The CDR3 DNA reads as TGCGCCAGCAGCTTAAGCGGGGGTGGCACAGATACGCAGTATTTT. Its protein is CASSLSGGGTDTQYF.

This clone is judged medium-sized. The chain recombines TRBV4-1 with TRBJ1-1, with D possibly being TRBD1 (5 bases). The CDR3 has 14 amino acids. The germline V and J ends were trimmed by 5 bases and 0 bases, with 10 bases remaining between them. The germline V gene encodes CDR1 MGHRA and CDR2 YSYEKL. CDR3 in amino acids: CASSYGQLNTEAFF. The DNA of the CDR3 is TGCGCCAGCAGCTACGGACAATTGAACACTGAAGCTTTCTTT.

The rearrangement joins TRBV4-1 to TRBJ2-7; D remains unclear. Looked up from germline, CDR1 is MGHRA and CDR2 is YSYEKL. V was pared by 3 bases and J by 2 bases, with 11 bases between. This CDR3 has 14 amino acids. In DNA form, the CDR3 reads TGCGCCAGCAGCCACATAGACCAGGCCTACGAGCAGTACTTC. It yields the protein CASSHIDQAYEQYF.

This chain joins TRBV18 and TRBJ2-3, with 7 bases matching TRBD2. The CDR3 runs 15 residues. With 6 bases clipped from V and 5 bases from J, the junction kept 11 bases outside the gene matches. In germline, CDR1 is KGHSH, CDR2 LQKENI. The CDR3 nucleotides read TGTGCCAGCTCCCCTTCAGACGGACTAGAAGATACGCAGTATTTT. Encoded protein: CASSPSDGLEDTQYF. Looking up the rest from reference TRBV18 and TRBJ2-3 gives the full variable domain: NAGVMQNPRHLVRRRGQEARLRCSPMKGHSHVYWYRQLPEEGLKFMVYLQKENIIDESGMPKERFSAEFPKEGPSILRIQQVVRGDSAAYFCASSPSDGLEDTQYFGPGTRLTVL.

The chain uses TRBV28 and TRBJ2-6; perhaps TRBD1 as D (6 bases). The V gene's germline CDR1 is MDHEN and CDR2 SYDVKM. CDR3 size: 15 residues. Trimming left V 6 bases short and J 0 bases short, with 9 bases between. The DNA for the CDR3 is TGTGCCAGCAGGGGGGCCAACTCTGGGGCCAACGTCCTGACTTTC. Residues: CASRGANSGANVLTF.

This sequence joins TRBV5-4 and TRBJ1-2, with TRBD1 matching over 7 bases. J lost 4 bases, V lost 4 bases, and 10 bases had no gene match. The V gene's germline CDR1 is SGHNT and CDR2 YYREEE (reference sequence). The CDR3 totals 15 residues. The CDR3 DNA sequence: TGTGCCAGCAGCCTTAGACAGGGTCTTAGCTATGGCTACACCTTC. Its protein product is CASSLRQGLSYGYTF.

The rearrangement joins TRBV5-5 to TRBJ1-2; weak D call: TRBD1 (5 bases). CDR3 size: 11 residues. CDR1 is SGHKS, CDR2 YYEKEE, per germline (reference sequence). V was pared by 9 bases and J by 6 bases, with 12 bases between. The CDR3 DNA reads as TGTGCCACGGCGGACACAGATGGCTACACCTTC. Protein sequence: CATADTDGYTF. Supplemented by reference TRBV5-5 and TRBJ1-2, the full variable domain reads DAGVTQSPTHLIKTRGQQVTLRCSPISGHKSVSWYQQVLGQGPQFIFQYYEKEERGRGNFPDRFSARQFPNYSSELNVNALLLGDSALYLCATADTDGYTFGSGTRLTVV.

The rearrangement joins TRBV7-2 to TRBJ2-1, with D uncertain. Germline CDR1 and CDR2: SGHTA and FQGNSA. The CDR3 has 14 amino acids. The V end was cut by 6 bases, the J end by 3 bases, with 12 bases between. This CDR3 reads CASRSLAVYNEQFF. CDR3 DNA: TGTGCCAGCAGAAGTTTGGCGGTCTACAATGAGCAGTTCTTC.

In its sample, this clone was seen once. This chain connects TRBV20-1 to TRBJ1-1; unclear D gene. Trimming shortened V by 3 bases and J by 7 bases, and 6 bases separated the two germline ends. The CDR3 contains 10 residues. Germline V gene data show CDR1 as DFQATT and CDR2 as SNEGSKA (reference sequence). Here the CDR3 reads CSARAGEAFF. CDR3 bases: TGCAGTGCTAGGGCAGGTGAAGCTTTCTTT.

The chain joins TRBV6-1 to TRBJ2-4, with D maybe TRBD1 (6 bases). The CDR3 length is 13 residues. V was trimmed by 7 bases and J by 6 bases, leaving 13 bases between them. The V gene's germline CDR1 is MNHNS and CDR2 SASEGT. This chain's CDR3 is CASNWDTVNIQYF. CDR3 DNA sequence: TGTGCCAGCAACTGGGACACGGTAAACATTCAGTACTTC.

The sample holds a few counts of this clone. This chain links TRBV29-1 with TRBJ1-1; TRBD1 matches at 8 bases. This CDR3 comprises 15 residues. Germline V gives CDR1 SQVTM, CDR2 ANQGSEA. With V trimmed by 4 bases and J by 1 base, 8 bases remained unmatched. The CDR3 coding sequence is TGCAGCGTTGCCGGGACAGGAAGGGGGAACACTGAAGCTTTCTTT. Encoded protein: CSVAGTGRGNTEAFF.

Only a few counts were recorded for this clone. The J gene is TRBJ1-6, the V gene TRBV29-1, with D maybe TRBD1 (5 bases). The CDR3 sequence is 13 residues long. The V end was cut by 6 bases, the J end by 2 bases, with 8 bases between. Germline CDR1 SQVTM, CDR2 ANQGSEA. The CDR3 DNA reads as TGCAGCGTAAGGGGAACCTATAATTCACCCCTCCACTTT. It encodes CSVRGTYNSPLHF.

The chain employs TRBV4-1 and TRBJ2-3, with a weak D call TRBD2 (5 bases). There are 14 residues in the CDR3. Per the germline V gene, CDR1 is MGHRA and CDR2 is YSYEKL. Trimming removed 1 base from V and 6 bases from J, with 11 bases in between. CDR3 region: CASSQAPERDTQYF. CDR3 bases: TGCGCCAGCAGCCAAGCCCCCGAGCGGGATACGCAGTATTTT.